The 10 T cell receptor beta chains in this list originate from one sample, sequenced in a study of OX40 agonist ivuxolimab in advanced cancers. TCRdb's copy holds only in-frame clones and misses some; the assay was immunoSEQ multiplex PCR. The sample holds about 77,000 clones, around 87% seen once. The sequencing here drew on CD4+ or CD8+ T cells sorted from blood, taken in a trial of the OX40 agonist ivuxolimab. Receptor source: an adult with an advanced solid tumor such as melanoma, head and neck, liver or kidney cancer.

The chain joins TRBV6-5 to TRBJ2-6; D gene ambiguous. V was shortened by 5 bases and J by 0 bases, with 8 bases between the two germline ends. CDR3 length: 15 residues. Germline V gene data show CDR1 as MNHEY and CDR2 as SVGAGI. The CDR3 DNA reads as TGTGCCAGCAGTAAAGGGTTCTCTGGGGCCAACGTCCTGACTTTC. Protein: CASSKGFSGANVLTF.

The rearrangement joins TRBV6-5 to TRBJ2-5; TRBD2 might be the D (5 bases). CDR3 size: 14 residues. Deletions cut 6 bases from V and 2 bases from J, with 13 bases between. The V gene's germline CDR1 is MNHEY and CDR2 SVGAGI. Here the CDR3 reads CASRSGLTQETQYF. Written as DNA, the CDR3 is TGTGCCAGCAGGAGCGGCTTAACTCAAGAGACCCAGTACTTC.

This sequence joins TRBV9 and TRBJ1-4, with a weak D call TRBD1 (5 bases). The CDR3 runs to 13 residues. The V end was cut by 4 bases, the J end by 4 bases, with 8 bases between. Germline V lookup: CDR1 SGDLS, CDR2 YYNGEE. The CDR3: CASSRGLNEKLFF. The CDR3 DNA is TGTGCCAGCAGCAGGGGCCTTAATGAAAAACTGTTTTTT.

In its sample, this clone was seen once. The germline gene is not matched at one end of the junction; a read error may be the cause. V and J are TRBV11-3 and TRBJ2-2, with D uncertain. CDR3 length: 14 residues. The germline V gene encodes CDR1 SGHNT and CDR2 YENEEA. The CDR3 spells CASSLGINTGELFF. The CDR3 DNA reads as TGTGCCAGCAGTTTAGGGATTAACACCGGGGAGCTGTTTTTT.

The chain carries TRBV27 and TRBJ1-5; a weak D match, TRBD1 (5 bases). The CDR3 totals 15 residues. The ends were cut back, 5 bases at V and 4 bases at J, with 15 bases in the middle. Germline values: CDR1 MNHEY, CDR2 SMNVEV (reference sequence). CDR3 protein: CASSMRPGTNQPQHF. The CDR3 DNA follows: TGTGCCAGCAGTATGAGACCGGGGACGAATCAGCCCCAGCATTTT.

V usage is TRBV2 and J usage is TRBJ2-1; TRBD2 agrees at 8 bases. This CDR3 region has 17 residues. V lost 4 bases to trimming and J lost 6 bases; unmatched junction nucleotides: 14. CDR1 and CDR2 from the germline V gene are SNHLY and FYNNEI. This chain's CDR3 is CASSVEGGSGVGNEQFF. The CDR3 nucleotides read TGTGCCAGCAGTGTTGAGGGCGGTAGCGGGGTCGGCAATGAGCAGTTCTTC.

This chain connects TRBV7-6 to TRBJ2-3; 7 nucleotides match TRBD1. The CDR3 extends over 15 amino acids. V was clipped by 1 base and J by 4 bases; unmatched bases: 5. Germline CDR1 and CDR2: SGHVS and FNYEAQ. CDR3 sequence (DNA): TGTGCCAGCAGCTTAGGCGGCCAGGGGGCAGATACGCAGTATTTT. Protein: CASSLGGQGADTQYF.

V usage is TRBV6-6 and J usage is TRBJ1-3; D is uncertain. The CDR3 has 13 amino acids. Germline CDR1 reads MNHNY; CDR2 reads SVGAGI (reference sequence). The V and J ends lost 9 bases and 0 bases respectively, with 9 bases between them. The CDR3 loop is CASWVGSGNTIYF. The DNA of the CDR3 is TGTGCCAGTTGGGTGGGCTCTGGAAACACCATATATTTT.

The V gene is TRBV10-2, the J gene TRBJ2-2; possible D gene TRBD1, 6 bases. In germline, CDR1 is WSHSY, CDR2 SAAADI. There are 16 residues in the CDR3. The V gene lost 4 bases and the J gene lost 6 bases, with 18 bases spanning the gap. The CDR3 loop is CASSVMRAGVAGELFF. CDR3 coding DNA: TGCGCCAGCAGTGTTATGAGGGCAGGGGTGGCCGGGGAGCTGTTTTTT.

V usage is TRBV6-1 and J usage is TRBJ2-3; D gene uncertain. This CDR3 has 14 residues. Looked up from germline, CDR1 is MNHNS and CDR2 is SASEGT. Trimming took 4 bases from V and 2 from J, leaving 10 bases between them. Written as DNA, the CDR3 is TGTGCCAGCAGTGTTGCGGTCTCCACAGATACGCAGTATTTT. This encodes CASSVAVSTDTQYF.